The present T cell receptor (beta chain) was sequenced within a study of blood T cell repertoires in COVID-19 (TCRdb year 2020). For the study in its entirety: The collaborator samples originated in the United States, Italy and Spain and spanned the acute and convalescent phases of COVID-19. A freely available public database, intended as a resource for researchers studying the immune response to SARS-CoV-2, is where the repertoires were released. The dataset comprised deeply sampled blood TCRbeta repertoires from subjects exposed to, actively infected with, or recovered from COVID-19. Sample metadata almost always included a de-identified subject ID, COVID-19 status, age in years and sex. Samples came from the ongoing ImmuneRACE study (first 160 participants) plus 1,254 subjects from 6 global collaborators. Where available, HLA class I and class II types were taken from metadata supplied by the sample provider and were not determined by assay-based typing. The prospective study material was composed of cDNA or gDNA derived from T cells, B-cell-depleted T cells, or PBMCs.

The paper as a whole reports these results and caveats: The amount of clinical and demographic metadata varied by source and participant and was provided uncurated.

The immunoSEQ Assay, a bias-controlled multiplex PCR, was used to amplify TCRbeta CDR3 regions from genomic DNA. Turning to the authors' computational methods: Within the assay, amplification of reference gene primers was used to estimate how many nucleated cells each sample contained. Sequence reads were collapsed and filtered to measure the absolute abundance of every unique TCRbeta CDR3 rearrangement. For each sample, productive Simpson clonality was calculated as the square root of Simpson's diversity index across productive rearrangements. In its TCRdb copy, this immuneACCESS table keeps in-frame sequences only and misses some clones. Where compared with another copy, unresolved V genes explain less than half of these, and the others have no known cause. Clone size and V and J calls were adopted from that table, with D and trimming inferred from the DNA. This sample lists nearly 350,000 clones; over 80% were detected once. Of the sample, 6% to 7% is held by the ten largest clones.

CDR1 and CDR2 (SQVTM, ANQGSEA) derive from the germline V gene. Trimming at the junction amounts to 6 bases on V and 1 base on J, and the germline ends lie 17 bases apart. Including cysteine and phenylalanine, the CDR3 has 15 amino acids. Only the CDR3 portion is preserved as DNA: 45 bases, with reading frame beginning at the first base. A word on this clone: The antigen it recognizes is unknown. Base qualities are not recorded, but no much larger clone differs from it by a single base.

One collaborating source in Seattle enrolled patients during active infection and followed them longitudinally through the course of disease. The collaborating institutions used their own protocols to collect whole blood in K2EDTA tubes. Collaborator samples were shipped for TCRbeta analysis as frozen whole blood, isolated PBMCs, or DNA extracted from either sample type. The sequence is built from TRBV29-1 and TRBJ2-3; no D gene can be assigned with confidence. The clonotype comes from a woman in her forties or fifties with COVID-19, enrolled during active disease. Sequencing was carried out using peripheral blood. The DNA reads as follows: TGCAGCGTCGGTAGTGGAGCGATTGGCACAGATACGCAGTATTTT. This translates into CSVGSGAIGTDTQYF.